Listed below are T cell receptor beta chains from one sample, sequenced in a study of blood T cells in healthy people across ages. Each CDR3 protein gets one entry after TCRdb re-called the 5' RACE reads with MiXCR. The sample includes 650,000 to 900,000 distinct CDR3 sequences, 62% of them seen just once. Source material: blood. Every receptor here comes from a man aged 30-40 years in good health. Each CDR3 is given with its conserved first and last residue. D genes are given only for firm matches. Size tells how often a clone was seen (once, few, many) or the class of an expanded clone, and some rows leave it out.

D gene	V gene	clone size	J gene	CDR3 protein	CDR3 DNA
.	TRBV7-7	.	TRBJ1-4	CASSRSQGRGEKLFF	TGTGCTAGCAGCCGTAGTCAGGGCCGAGGGGAAAAACTGTTTTTT
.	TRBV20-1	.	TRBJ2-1	CSARAVTGFYEQFF	TGCAGTGCTAGAGCGGTCACAGGGTTCTATGAGCAGTTCTTC
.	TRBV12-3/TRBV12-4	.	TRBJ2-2	CASSTRAGGELFF	TGTGCCAGCAGTACCAGGGCGGGCGGGGAGCTGTTTTTT
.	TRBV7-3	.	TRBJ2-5	CASSLSSPGPLIDEQYF	TGTGCCAGCAGCTTATCCTCCCCGGGACCGTTAATCGATGAGCAGTACTTC
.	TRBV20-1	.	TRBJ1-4	CSARDPGGPNEKLFF	TGCAGTGCTAGAGATCCCGGGGGACCTAATGAAAAACTGTTTTTT
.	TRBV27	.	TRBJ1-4	CASKLGPGGEKLFF	TGTGCCAGCAAATTGGGACCTGGGGGGGAAAAACTGTTTTTT
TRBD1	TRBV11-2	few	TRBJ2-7	CASSLQGKSYEQYF	TGTGCCAGCAGTTTACAGGGGAAATCCTACGAGCAGTACTTC
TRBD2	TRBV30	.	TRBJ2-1	CAWSPPGGGPYNEQFF	TGTGCCTGGAGTCCCCCCGGGGGGGGTCCCTACAATGAGCAGTTCTTC
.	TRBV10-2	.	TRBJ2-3	CASSERAPDTQYF	TGCGCCAGCAGTGAACGAGCGCCCGATACGCAGTATTTT
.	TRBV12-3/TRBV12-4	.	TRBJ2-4	CASRFLTTAKNIQYF	TGTGCCAGCAGATTCCTGACGACGGCCAAAAACATTCAGTACTTC
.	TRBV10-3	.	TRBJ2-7	CAISEQLVSYEQYF	TGTGCCATCAGTGAGCAGTTAGTCTCCTACGAGCAGTACTTC
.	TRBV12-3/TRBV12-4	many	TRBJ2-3	CASSLVSTDTQYF	TGTGCCAGCAGCTTAGTATCGACAGATACGCAGTATTTT
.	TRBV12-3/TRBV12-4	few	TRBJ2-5	CASSLGPRGETQYF	TGTGCCAGCAGTTTAGGGCCACGGGGAGAGACCCAGTACTTC
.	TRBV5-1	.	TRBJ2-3	CASSLEEVGTETQYF	TGCGCCAGCAGCTTGGAAGAGGTTGGAACAGAGACGCAGTATTTT